Presented here are 28 T cell receptor beta chains from one specimen sequenced in a study of T cells expressing NK-cell markers. TCRdb reprocessed the 5' RACE reads and reports one entry per CDR3 protein, with no DNA. The table for this sample gives 440,000 or so distinct CDR3 sequences. The sample taken for sequencing was blood T cells: a sorted CD56 or NKG2C T cell subset, CD4+ or CD8+ T cells, or bulk PBMC T cells (not recorded which). The origin of the receptors is a woman between 18 and 70 years old in good health.

This chain uses TRBV20-1 with TRBJ2-7. The germline V gene encodes CDR1 DFQATT and CDR2 SNEGSKA (reference sequence). This CDR3 comprises 14 residues. CDR3 sequence: CSARDAAGAHEQYF.

This rearrangement joins TRBV29-1 to TRBJ2-5; TCRdb names TRBD2, which stays unverified in the absence of DNA. Germline V CDR1 and CDR2: SQVTM, ANQGSEA. The CDR3 is 14 residues long. The CDR3 here is CSVEGFGGAETTYF.

This chain's CDR3 is CASGPGPGGRGNF. The chain couples TRBV12-3 or TRBV12-4 to TRBJ1-3; TCRdb lists TRBD1, though no DNA is available to test this call. This CDR3 is built from 13 residues.

The rearrangement uses TRBV20-1 and TRBJ2-5; there is no DNA to check the TCRdb D call of TRBD2. Germline V CDR1 and CDR2: DFQATT, SNEGSKA (reference sequence). The CDR3 runs 15 residues. CDR3 loop: CSAQRAGGVQETQYF.

The chain joins TRBV20-1 to TRBJ2-3; no DNA is available, so the TRBD2 call from TCRdb remains unchecked. This CDR3 spans 15 amino acids. Germline V gene lookup returns CDR1 DFQATT and CDR2 SNEGSKA (reference sequence). The CDR3 is CSAPPGLAGGDTQYF.

The genes are TRBV12-3 or TRBV12-4 and TRBJ2-1. The CDR3 covers 15 residues. The CDR3 loop reads CASSFAESSYNEQFF.

J is TRBJ2-1 and V is TRBV29-1; checking the TCRdb D call of TRBD2 is not possible without DNA. Germline assignment: CDR1 SQVTM and CDR2 ANQGSEA. This CDR3 has 13 residues. The CDR3: CSAGGPEQWEQFF.

The chain combines TRBV4-2 with TRBJ1-5. Germline loops: CDR1 LGHNA, CDR2 YNFKEQ. This CDR3 region has 14 residues. This CDR3 reads CASSQGRGDQPQHF.

The chain is built from TRBV13 and TRBJ2-1; TCRdb's D call, TRBD2, is unchecked because there is no DNA. Per the germline V gene, CDR1 is PRHDT and CDR2 is FYEKMQ (reference sequence). This CDR3 has 19 amino acids. CDR3 in amino acids: CASSWRTSGGFSSYNEQFF.

V and J are TRBV12-3 or TRBV12-4 and TRBJ2-2; TCRdb returns TRBD1, unconfirmable since there is no DNA. This CDR3 has 14 residues. CDR3 region: CASSLQGNTGELFF.

This chain connects TRBV5-5 to TRBJ1-2; no DNA is available, so the TRBD1 call from TCRdb remains unchecked. Germline lookup yields CDR1 SGHKS and CDR2 YYEKEE (reference sequence). This CDR3 is 15 amino acids long. CDR3 loop: CASSEDNRRGYGYTF.

V usage is TRBV2 and J usage is TRBJ2-3; TCRdb selects TRBD1, and the lack of DNA leaves this call unchecked. Germline-derived CDR1 and CDR2 are SNHLY and FYNNEI. The CDR3 is made up of 15 amino acids. CDR3 region: CASTTQGIATDTQYF.

The chain employs TRBV2 and TRBJ2-3. The CDR3 consists of 12 residues. Germline CDR1 is SNHLY and CDR2 is FYNNEI. The CDR3 is CASRGITDTQYF.

The chain uses TRBV7-2 and TRBJ1-6. Germline V gene lookup returns CDR1 SGHTA and CDR2 FQGNSA. This CDR3 has 14 residues. CDR3 protein: CASSLVGSSSPLHF.

This sequence joins TRBV20-1 and TRBJ1-3; TCRdb's D call of TRBD1 is untestable without DNA. This CDR3 region has 15 residues. Per germline, CDR1 DFQATT and CDR2 SNEGSKA (reference sequence). The CDR3: CSARDADRGGNTIYF.

The V gene is TRBV20-1, the J gene TRBJ2-3; lacking DNA, the TRBD2 call made by TCRdb goes unchecked. Germline values: CDR1 DFQATT, CDR2 SNEGSKA (reference sequence). The CDR3 runs to 15 residues. Here the CDR3 reads CSARDRGRELNTQYF.

The chain carries TRBV29-1 and TRBJ2-3; as DNA is missing, the TRBD2 call by TCRdb cannot be tested. The CDR3 is made up of 16 amino acids. Germline loops: CDR1 SQVTM, CDR2 ANQGSEA. CDR3: CSVEAREGSSTDTQYF.

The gene calls are TRBV29-1 and TRBJ1-2; absent DNA, TCRdb's TRBD1 call cannot be checked. This CDR3 contains 12 residues. Germline V gives CDR1 SQVTM, CDR2 ANQGSEA. The CDR3 spells CSEQTGGHGYTF. The entire variable domain, with the rest obtained from reference TRBV29-1 and TRBJ1-2, is as follows: SAVISQKPSRDICQRGTSLTIQCQVDSQVTMMFWYRQQPGQSLTLIATANQGSEATYESGFVIDKFPISRPNLTFSTLTVSNMSPEDSSIYLCSEQTGGHGYTFGSGTRLTVV.

V gene TRBV2 combines with J gene TRBJ2-5; TCRdb gives TRBD2 as the D gene, but with no DNA this cannot be confirmed. The germline V gene encodes CDR1 SNHLY and CDR2 FYNNEI. This CDR3 comprises 14 residues. Here the CDR3 reads CASSGFAGRQTQYF.

This chain links TRBV7-9 with TRBJ2-1; there is no DNA to check the TCRdb D call of TRBD1. Germline CDR1 SEHNR, CDR2 FQNEAQ (reference sequence). CDR3 size: 14 residues. CDR3 sequence: CASSFPGALGEQFF.

V usage is TRBV5-6 and J usage is TRBJ1-2; TCRdb lists TRBD1, though no DNA is available to test this call. Germline assignment: CDR1 SGHDT and CDR2 YYEEEE. The CDR3 contains 14 residues. The CDR3 sequence is CASSLGDRIYGYTF.

The V and J genes are TRBV9 and TRBJ2-3; TCRdb designates TRBD2, a call that cannot be tested without DNA. The germline V gene has CDR1 SGDLS and CDR2 YYNGEE. There are 17 residues in the CDR3. The CDR3 loop is CASSGRTYTPSTDTQYF.

This sequence joins TRBV20-1 and TRBJ2-3. Germline V gene data show CDR1 as DFQATT and CDR2 as SNEGSKA (reference sequence). The CDR3 contains 12 residues. This chain's CDR3 is CSANRDTDTQYF.

The chain uses TRBV7-9 and TRBJ2-7; TCRdb reports TRBD1, a call that lacks DNA to check it against. Looked up from germline, CDR1 is SEHNR and CDR2 is FQNEAQ (reference sequence). This CDR3 region has 12 residues. CDR3 sequence: CASTEWGVEQYF.

J is TRBJ2-1 and V is TRBV5-1; no DNA is available, so the TRBD1 call from TCRdb remains unchecked. Germline loops: CDR1 SGHRS, CDR2 YFSETQ. The CDR3 has 17 residues. CDR3 amino acids: CASSLANLRTGNNEQFF.

The chain uses TRBV12-3 or TRBV12-4 and TRBJ1-2; absent DNA, TCRdb's TRBD1 call cannot be checked. The CDR3 loop spans 15 amino acids. The CDR3: CASSIQGAANYGYTF.

The chain uses TRBV12-3 or TRBV12-4 and TRBJ1-6. The CDR3 consists of 15 residues. The CDR3 loop reads CASSLSAGGKSPLHF.

This chain uses TRBV6-5 with TRBJ2-1; TCRdb names TRBD2, which stays unverified in the absence of DNA. Germline values: CDR1 MNHEY, CDR2 SVGAGI. This CDR3 has 14 residues. The CDR3 sequence is CASSSSGLDNEQFF.